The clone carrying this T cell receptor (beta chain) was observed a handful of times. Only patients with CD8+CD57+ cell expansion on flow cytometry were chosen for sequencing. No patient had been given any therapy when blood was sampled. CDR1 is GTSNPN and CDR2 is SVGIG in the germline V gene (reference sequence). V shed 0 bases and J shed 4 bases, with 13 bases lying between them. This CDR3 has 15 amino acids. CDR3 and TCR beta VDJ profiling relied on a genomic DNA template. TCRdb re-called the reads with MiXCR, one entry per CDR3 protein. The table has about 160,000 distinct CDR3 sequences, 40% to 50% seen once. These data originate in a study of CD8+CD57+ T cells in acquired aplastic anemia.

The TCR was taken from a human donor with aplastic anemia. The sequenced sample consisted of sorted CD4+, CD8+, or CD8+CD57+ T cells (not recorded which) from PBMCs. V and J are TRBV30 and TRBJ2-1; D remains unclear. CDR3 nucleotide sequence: TGTGCCTGGAGTGTGCCTCGGGCCCTATACAATGAGCAGTTCTTC. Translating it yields CAWSVPRALYNEQFF.